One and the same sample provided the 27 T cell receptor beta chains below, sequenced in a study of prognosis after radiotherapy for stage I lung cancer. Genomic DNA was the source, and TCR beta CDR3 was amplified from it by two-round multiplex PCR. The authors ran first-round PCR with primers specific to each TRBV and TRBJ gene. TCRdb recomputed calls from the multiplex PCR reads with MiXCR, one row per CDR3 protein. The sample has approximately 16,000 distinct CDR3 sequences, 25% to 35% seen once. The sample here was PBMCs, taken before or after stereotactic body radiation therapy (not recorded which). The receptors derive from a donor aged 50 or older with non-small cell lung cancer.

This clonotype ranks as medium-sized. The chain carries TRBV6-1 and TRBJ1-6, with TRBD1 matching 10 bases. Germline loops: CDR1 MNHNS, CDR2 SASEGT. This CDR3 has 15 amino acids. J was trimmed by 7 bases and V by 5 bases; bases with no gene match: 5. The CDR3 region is CASSPSGQGNSPLHF. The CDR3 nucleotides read TGTGCCAGCAGTCCCTCGGGACAGGGGAATTCACCCCTCCACTTT.

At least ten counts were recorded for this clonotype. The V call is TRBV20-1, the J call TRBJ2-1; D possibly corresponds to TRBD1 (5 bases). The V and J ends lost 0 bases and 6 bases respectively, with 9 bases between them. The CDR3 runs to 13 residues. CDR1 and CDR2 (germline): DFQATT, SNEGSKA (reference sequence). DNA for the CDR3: TGCAGTGCTAGAGAAGGGGTTACCAATGAGCAGTTCTTC. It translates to CSAREGVTNEQFF.

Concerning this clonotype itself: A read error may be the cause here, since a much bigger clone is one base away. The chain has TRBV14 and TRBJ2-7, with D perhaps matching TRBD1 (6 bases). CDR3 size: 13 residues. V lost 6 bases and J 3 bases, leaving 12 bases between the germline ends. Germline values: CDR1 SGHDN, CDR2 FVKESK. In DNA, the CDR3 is TGTGCCAGCAGAAGGGCAGGGGTCTACGAGCAGTACTTC. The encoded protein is CASRRAGVYEQYF.

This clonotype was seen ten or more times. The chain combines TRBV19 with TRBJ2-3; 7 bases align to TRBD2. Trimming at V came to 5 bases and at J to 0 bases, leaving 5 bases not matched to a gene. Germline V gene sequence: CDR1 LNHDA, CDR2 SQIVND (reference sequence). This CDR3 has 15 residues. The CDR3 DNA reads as TGTGCCAGTAGTGGGACTATCCCTAGCACAGATACGCAGTATTTT. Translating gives CASSGTIPSTDTQYF.

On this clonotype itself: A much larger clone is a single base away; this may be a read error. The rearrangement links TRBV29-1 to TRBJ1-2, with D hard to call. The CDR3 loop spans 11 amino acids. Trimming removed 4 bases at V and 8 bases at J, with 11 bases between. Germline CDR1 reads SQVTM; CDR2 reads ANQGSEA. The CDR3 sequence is CSVGRVGGYTF. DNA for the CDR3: TGCAGCGTTGGGCGGGTGGGGGGCTACACCTTC.

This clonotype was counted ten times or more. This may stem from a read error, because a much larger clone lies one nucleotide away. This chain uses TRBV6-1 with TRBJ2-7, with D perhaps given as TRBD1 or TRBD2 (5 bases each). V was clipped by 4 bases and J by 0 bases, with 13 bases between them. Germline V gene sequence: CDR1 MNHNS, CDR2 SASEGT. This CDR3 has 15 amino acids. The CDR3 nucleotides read TGTGCCAGCAGTGGTCCGGGACGGGGCTCCTACGAGCAGTACTTC. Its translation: CASSGPGRGSYEQYF.

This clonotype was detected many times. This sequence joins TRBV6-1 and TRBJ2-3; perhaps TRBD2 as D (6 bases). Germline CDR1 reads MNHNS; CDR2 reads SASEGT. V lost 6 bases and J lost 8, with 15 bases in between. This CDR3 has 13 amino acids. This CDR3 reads CASSGLLGGTQYF. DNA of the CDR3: TGTGCCAGCAGCGGACTCCTGGGGGGTACGCAGTATTTT.

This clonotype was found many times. In DNA, the CDR3 is TGCAGTGCTAACACCCCTAGCGGGGAATACGAGCAGTACTTC. Translating gives CSANTPSGEYEQYF. The chain links TRBV20-1 to TRBJ2-7; 9 bases are a match to TRBD2. The CDR3 consists of 14 residues. Trimming removed 4 bases from V and 4 bases from J; junction bases left unmatched: 8. Germline V gene data show CDR1 as DFQATT and CDR2 as SNEGSKA (reference sequence).

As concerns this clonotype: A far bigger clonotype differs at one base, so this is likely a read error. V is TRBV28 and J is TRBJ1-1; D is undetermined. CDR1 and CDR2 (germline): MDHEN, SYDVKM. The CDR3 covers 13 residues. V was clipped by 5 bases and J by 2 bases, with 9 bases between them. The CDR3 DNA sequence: TGTGCCAGCAGTCAACTGGTAAACACTGAAGCTTTCTTT. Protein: CASSQLVNTEAFF.

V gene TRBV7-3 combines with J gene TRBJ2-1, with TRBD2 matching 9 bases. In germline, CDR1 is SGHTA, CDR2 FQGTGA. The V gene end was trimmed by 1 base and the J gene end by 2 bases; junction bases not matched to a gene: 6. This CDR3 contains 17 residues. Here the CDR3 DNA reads TGTGCCAGCAGCTTAAAGGGGGGCGGGAGGGCCTACAATGAGCAGTTCTTC. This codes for CASSLKGGGRAYNEQFF.

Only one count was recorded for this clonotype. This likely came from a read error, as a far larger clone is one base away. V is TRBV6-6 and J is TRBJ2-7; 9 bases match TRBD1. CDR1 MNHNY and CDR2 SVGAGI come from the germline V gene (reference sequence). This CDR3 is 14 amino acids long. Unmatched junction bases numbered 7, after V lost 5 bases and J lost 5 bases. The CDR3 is CASSQGQGLDEQYF. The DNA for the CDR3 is TGTGCCAGCAGTCAGGGACAGGGTCTCGACGAGCAGTACTTC.

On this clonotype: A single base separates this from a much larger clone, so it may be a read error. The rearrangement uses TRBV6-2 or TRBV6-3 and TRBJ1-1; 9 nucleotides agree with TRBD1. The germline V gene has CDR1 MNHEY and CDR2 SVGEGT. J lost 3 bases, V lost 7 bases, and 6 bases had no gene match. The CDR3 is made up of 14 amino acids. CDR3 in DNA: TGTGCCAGCATTGAAGACAGGGGGGACACTGAAGCTTTCTTT. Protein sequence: CASIEDRGDTEAFF.

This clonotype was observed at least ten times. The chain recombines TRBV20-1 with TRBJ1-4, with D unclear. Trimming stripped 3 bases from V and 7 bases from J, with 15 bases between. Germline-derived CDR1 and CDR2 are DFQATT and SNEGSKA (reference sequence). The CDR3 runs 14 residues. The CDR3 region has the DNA TGCAGTGCTAGGCCGCCAGTGGGTTCTGAAAAACTGTTTTTT. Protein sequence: CSARPPVGSEKLFF.

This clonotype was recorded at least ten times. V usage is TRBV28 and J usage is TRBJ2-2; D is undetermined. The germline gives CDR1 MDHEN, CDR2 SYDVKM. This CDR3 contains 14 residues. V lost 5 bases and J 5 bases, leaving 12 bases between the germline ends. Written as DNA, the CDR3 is TGTGCCAGCAGTAAACCTCCATTTACCGGGGAGCTGTTTTTT. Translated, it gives CASSKPPFTGELFF.

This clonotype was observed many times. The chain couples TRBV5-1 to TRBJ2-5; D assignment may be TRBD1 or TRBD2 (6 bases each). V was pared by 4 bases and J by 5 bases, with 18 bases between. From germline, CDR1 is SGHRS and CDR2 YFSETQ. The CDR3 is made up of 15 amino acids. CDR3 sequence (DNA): TGCGCCAGCAGCCCTGGGGACACTGGGGGGGAGACCCAGTACTTC. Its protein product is CASSPGDTGGETQYF.

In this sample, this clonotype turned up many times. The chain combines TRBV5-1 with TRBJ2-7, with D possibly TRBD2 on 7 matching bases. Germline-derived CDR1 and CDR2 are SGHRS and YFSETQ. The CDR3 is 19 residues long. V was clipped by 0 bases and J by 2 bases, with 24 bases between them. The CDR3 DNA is TGCGCCAGCAGCTTGGCGGTGGGGGGGTTGGGGGCTCTAGCCTACGAGCAGTACTTC. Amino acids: CASSLAVGGLGALAYEQYF.

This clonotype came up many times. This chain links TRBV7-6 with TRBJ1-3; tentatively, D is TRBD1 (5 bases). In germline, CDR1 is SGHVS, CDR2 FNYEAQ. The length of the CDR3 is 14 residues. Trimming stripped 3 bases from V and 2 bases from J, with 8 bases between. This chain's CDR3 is CASSFGRAGNTIYF. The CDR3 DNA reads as TGTGCCAGCAGCTTCGGCAGGGCTGGAAACACCATATATTTT.

The CDR3 coding sequence is TGTGCCATCAGTGAGTCGAAATGTTTGGACAGGGGGGACACTGAAGCTTTCTTT. As protein: CAISESKCLDRGDTEAFF. The chain combines TRBV10-3 with TRBJ1-1; 10 nucleotides agree with TRBD1. This CDR3 is built from 18 residues. Germline V gene sequence: CDR1 ENHRY, CDR2 SYGVKD. Unmatched junction bases numbered 10, after V lost 0 bases and J lost 3 bases.

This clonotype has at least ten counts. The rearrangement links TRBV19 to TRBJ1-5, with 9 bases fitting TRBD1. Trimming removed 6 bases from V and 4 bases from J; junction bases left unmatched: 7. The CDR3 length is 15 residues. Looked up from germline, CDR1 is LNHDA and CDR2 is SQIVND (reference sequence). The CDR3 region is CASSRDRVSNQPQHF. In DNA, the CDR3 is TGTGCCAGTAGCAGGGACAGGGTTTCAAATCAGCCCCAGCATTTT. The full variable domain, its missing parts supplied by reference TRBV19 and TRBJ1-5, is DGGITQSPKYLFRKEGQNVTLSCEQNLNHDAMYWYRQDPGQGLRLIYYSQIVNDFQKGDIAEGYSVSREKKESFPLTVTSAQKNPTAFYLCASSRDRVSNQPQHFGDGTRLSIL.

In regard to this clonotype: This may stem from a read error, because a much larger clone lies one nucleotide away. CDR3 bases: TGTGCCAGCAGATCGGGGGGGCCCTACAATGAGCAGTTCTTC. Its translation is CASRSGGPYNEQFF. The rearrangement links TRBV7-2 to TRBJ2-1, with TRBD2 matching 8 bases. The CDR3 consists of 14 residues. Germline-derived CDR1 and CDR2 are SGHTA and FQGNSA. V trimming: 6 bases; J trimming: 2 bases; junction bases outside the gene matches: 3.

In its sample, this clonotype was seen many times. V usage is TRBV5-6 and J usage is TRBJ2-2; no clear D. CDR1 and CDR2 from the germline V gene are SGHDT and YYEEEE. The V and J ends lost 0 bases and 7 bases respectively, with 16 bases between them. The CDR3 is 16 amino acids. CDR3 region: CASSLAVKVDHGELFF. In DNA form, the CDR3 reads TGTGCCAGCAGCTTGGCCGTAAAGGTAGATCACGGGGAGCTGTTTTTT.

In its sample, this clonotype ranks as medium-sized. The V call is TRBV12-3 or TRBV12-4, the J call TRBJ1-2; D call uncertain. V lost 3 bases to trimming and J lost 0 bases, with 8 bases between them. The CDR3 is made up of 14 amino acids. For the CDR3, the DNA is TGTGCCAGCAGTTTTGCAGCAGCTAACTATGGCTACACCTTC. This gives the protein CASSFAAANYGYTF.

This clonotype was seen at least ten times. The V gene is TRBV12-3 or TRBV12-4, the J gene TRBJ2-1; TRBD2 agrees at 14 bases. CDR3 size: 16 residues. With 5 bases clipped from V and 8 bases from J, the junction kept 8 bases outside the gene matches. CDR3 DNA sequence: TGTGCCAGCAGTCCAGACGGGACTAGCGGGAGACATGAGCAGTTCTTC. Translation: CASSPDGTSGRHEQFF.

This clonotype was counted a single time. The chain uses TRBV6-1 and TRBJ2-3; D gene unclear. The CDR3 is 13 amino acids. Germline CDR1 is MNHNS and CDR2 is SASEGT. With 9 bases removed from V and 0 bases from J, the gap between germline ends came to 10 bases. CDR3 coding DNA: TGTGCCAGTCACCGGGCTAGCACAGATACGCAGTATTTT. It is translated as CASHRASTDTQYF.

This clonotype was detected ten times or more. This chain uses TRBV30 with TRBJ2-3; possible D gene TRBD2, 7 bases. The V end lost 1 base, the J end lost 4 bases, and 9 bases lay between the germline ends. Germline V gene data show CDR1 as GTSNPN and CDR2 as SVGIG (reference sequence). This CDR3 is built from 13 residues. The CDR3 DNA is TGTGCCTGGAGTGCGGGGGGCCCAGATACGCAGTATTTT. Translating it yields CAWSAGGPDTQYF.

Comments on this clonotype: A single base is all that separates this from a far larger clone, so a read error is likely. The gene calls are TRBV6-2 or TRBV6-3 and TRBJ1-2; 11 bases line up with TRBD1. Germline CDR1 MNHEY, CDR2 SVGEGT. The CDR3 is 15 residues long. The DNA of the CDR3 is TGTGGCAGCACCCTCAGGGACAGGGGGGACTATGGCTACACCTTC. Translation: CGSTLRDRGDYGYTF.

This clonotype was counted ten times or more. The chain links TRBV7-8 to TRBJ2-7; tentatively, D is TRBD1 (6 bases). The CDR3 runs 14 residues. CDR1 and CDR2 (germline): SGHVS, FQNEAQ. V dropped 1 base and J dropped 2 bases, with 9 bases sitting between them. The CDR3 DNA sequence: TGTGCCAGCAGCTTAGGACGGACAGCCTACGAGCAGTACTTC. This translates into CASSLGRTAYEQYF.